The text below deals with one T cell receptor beta chain. What it binds is unknown. Following culture for about ten days, CD4+ T cells were isolated. Vaccination of participants consisted of two doses of either the BNT162b2 or mRNA-1273 vaccine. At days 3 and 7, half of the medium was exchanged for IL-2 medium. The record originates from a study of vaccination effects on CD4 cells after COVID-19. Study-level information: Sampling occurred a median 72 days post second dose, range 14 to 241. Wells containing approximately 2 million PBMC each were cultured with around 9.1 IU/ml IL-2 and 8 to 10 ug/ml peptides.

Sequencing used immunoSEQ multiplex PCR; TCRdb keeps in-frame clones, though not all of them. The table shows under 55,000 clones, with 72% occurring only once. J was trimmed by 1 base and V by 0 bases; bases with no gene match: 4. There are 16 residues in the CDR3. Per germline, CDR1 SGHRS and CDR2 YFSETQ. The specimen comprised CD4+ T cells from PBMCs cultured without peptide, sampled after COVID-19 vaccination. This TCR derives from a human donor who received a COVID-19 vaccine. The chain carries TRBV5-1 and TRBJ1-1, with 9 bases identical to TRBD1. CDR3 amino acids: CASSLGPQGANTEAFF. CDR3 nucleotides: TGCGCCAGCAGCTTGGGCCCACAGGGGGCGAACACTGAAGCTTTCTTT.